Included here is one T cell receptor beta chain sequence, with context. This entry belongs to a study of blood T cell repertoires in COVID-19. V lost 4 bases to trimming and J lost 1 base, with 9 bases between them. CDR1 is SGHRS, CDR2 YFSETQ, per germline. The CDR3 is 13 amino acids. Using immunoSEQ multiplex PCR, the repertoire was profiled, and TCRdb retains in-frame clones only, with some absent. This sample has hundreds of thousands of clones, with about 89% found just once. The gene calls are TRBV5-1 and TRBJ2-7, with a weak D call TRBD1 (5 bases). The sequencing sample was made of peripheral blood. The receptor's source is a man aged 55 to 69 who had recovered from COVID-19. DNA for the CDR3: TGCGCCAGCAGCCCAGGGAATTCCTACGAGCAGTACTTC. The encoded protein is CASSPGNSYEQYF.